The 21 T cell receptor beta chains in this list originate from one sample, sequenced in a study of identical twins. One entry per CDR3 protein results from TCRdb running MiXCR on the 5' RACE reads. Of about 720,000 distinct CDR3 sequences listed, 18% are singletons. The same specimen was also included in a second study, on T cells expressing NK-cell markers.

Sequencing was carried out using PBMCs. The receptors stem from a woman aged 18-29 years in good health.

V gene TRBV7-8 combines with J gene TRBJ2-7; D possibly corresponds to TRBD2 (6 bases). Per the germline V gene, CDR1 is SGHVS and CDR2 is FQNEAQ. This CDR3 region has 16 residues. V was cut by 0 bases and J by 6 bases, with 18 bases left in between. The CDR3 DNA reads as TGTGCCAGCAGCTTAGCGGGCGGGATTAAGGAGCGCGAGCAGTACTTC. Amino acids: CASSLAGGIKEREQYF.

This chain joins TRBV20-1 and TRBJ2-7; no definite D call. The V gene lost 5 bases and the J gene lost 6 bases, with 17 bases spanning the gap. The CDR3 sequence is 13 residues long. Germline CDR1 DFQATT, CDR2 SNEGSKA (reference sequence). The CDR3 DNA is TGCAGTGCTCCCGGGCCGGTATTTTCCGAGCAGTACTTC. Protein product: CSAPGPVFSEQYF.

This clonotype turned up a few times. The CDR3 protein is CASSSQGADGYTF. CDR3 bases: TGTGCCAGCAGTTCGCAGGGGGCAGATGGCTACACCTTC. The chain uses TRBV12-3 or TRBV12-4 and TRBJ1-2; TRBD1 aligns across 8 bases. V trimming: 4 bases; J trimming: 6 bases; junction bases outside the gene matches: 4. The CDR3 runs 13 residues.

Only a few counts were recorded for this clonotype. The gene calls are TRBV6-1 and TRBJ2-1, with 7 positions matching TRBD1. V shed 2 bases, J shed 6 bases, and the junction held 7 bases outside the gene matches. Germline CDR1 reads MNHNS; CDR2 reads SASEGT. CDR3 length: 15 residues. In DNA form, the CDR3 reads TGTGCCAGCAGTGAAAATAGGAGACAGGGCAATGAGCAGTTCTTC. Protein product: CASSENRRQGNEQFF.

This clonotype has only a few counts. The chain combines TRBV5-1 with TRBJ2-1; TRBD2 aligns across 7 bases. J lost 3 bases, V lost 4 bases, and 7 bases had no gene match. Germline values: CDR1 SGHRS, CDR2 YFSETQ. The CDR3 runs to 15 residues. CDR3 coding DNA: TGCGCCAGCAGCCCCCGACTAGCCCTCTACAATGAGCAGTTCTTC. It encodes CASSPRLALYNEQFF. The entire variable domain, with the rest obtained from reference TRBV5-1 and TRBJ2-1, is as follows: KAGVTQTPRYLIKTRGQQVTLSCSPISGHRSVSWYQQTPGQGLQFLFEYFSETQRNKGNFPGRFSGRQFSNSRSEMNVSTLELGDSALYLCASSPRLALYNEQFFGPGTRLTVL.

Here the CDR3 DNA reads TGTGCCAGCACCGGTACAGGGCCGGGTGGCTACACCTTC. Its translation: CASTGTGPGGYTF. The V call is TRBV6-6, the J call TRBJ1-2; D may be TRBD1 (6 bases). The CDR3 extends over 13 amino acids. Germline-derived CDR1 and CDR2 are MNHNY and SVGAGI (reference sequence). V lost 7 bases and J lost 7, with 16 bases in between.

In this sample, this clonotype turned up a few times. The J gene is TRBJ2-2, the V gene TRBV20-1; 7 bases agree with TRBD1. The CDR3 is made up of 13 amino acids. V dropped 8 bases and J dropped 2; count of bases not matched to a gene: 5. From germline, CDR1 is DFQATT and CDR2 SNEGSKA (reference sequence). In nucleotides, the CDR3 is TGCAGTTCCGGGACAGAAAACACCGGGGAGCTGTTTTTT. Its protein is CSSGTENTGELFF.

This clonotype was seen only a few times. The chain combines TRBV19 with TRBJ2-1; 9 bases are a match to TRBD2. The CDR3 runs to 14 residues. V dropped 4 bases and J dropped 4; count of bases not matched to a gene: 2. Germline loops: CDR1 LNHDA, CDR2 SQIVND (reference sequence). Here the CDR3 DNA reads TGTGCCAGTAGTACCCTAGCGGGGTACAATGAGCAGTTCTTC. Residues: CASSTLAGYNEQFF. Using reference TRBV19 and TRBJ2-1 for the parts outside the CDR3, the full variable domain is DGGITQSPKYLFRKEGQNVTLSCEQNLNHDAMYWYRQDPGQGLRLIYYSQIVNDFQKGDIAEGYSVSREKKESFPLTVTSAQKNPTAFYLCASSTLAGYNEQFFGPGTRLTVL.

The chain is built from TRBV6-2 or TRBV6-3 and TRBJ1-1, with D unclear. In germline, CDR1 is MNHEY, CDR2 SVGEGT. The CDR3 loop spans 12 amino acids. With 8 bases removed from V and 0 bases from J, the gap between germline ends came to 7 bases. The CDR3 coding sequence is TGTGCCAGCGACACCTTGAACACTGAAGCTTTCTTT. It translates to CASDTLNTEAFF.

This clonotype was picked up one time. This chain uses TRBV27 with TRBJ2-5; D may match TRBD1 or TRBD2 (5 bases each). The CDR3 covers 14 residues. Germline V gives CDR1 MNHEY, CDR2 SMNVEV (reference sequence). Trimming took 4 bases from V and 5 from J, leaving 14 bases between them. CDR3: CASSSRGRTETQYF. The CDR3 coding sequence is TGTGCCAGCAGTTCTCGGGGCCGCACGGAGACCCAGTACTTC.

J is TRBJ2-1 and V is TRBV2, with D possibly being TRBD1 (6 bases). Trimming left V 5 bases short and J 0 bases short, with 11 bases between. Germline-derived CDR1 and CDR2 are SNHLY and FYNNEI. The CDR3 consists of 15 residues. The CDR3 sequence: CASSQGWGSYNEQFF. The CDR3 DNA sequence: TGTGCCAGCAGTCAGGGGTGGGGCTCCTACAATGAGCAGTTCTTC.

This clonotype was seen more than once but under ten times. The CDR3 nucleotides are TGTGCCAGCAGTTACGAAGCGGGTCGCCCCTCCTACGAGCAGTACTTC. This codes for CASSYEAGRPSYEQYF. V is TRBV6-5 and J is TRBJ2-7; D is perhaps TRBD2 (6 bases). Trimming shortened V by 2 bases and J by 0 bases, and 14 bases separated the two germline ends. This CDR3 comprises 16 residues. Germline assignment: CDR1 MNHEY and CDR2 SVGAGI.

The CDR3 here is CASSLEGGRVDEQFF. The CDR3 DNA sequence: TGTGCCAGCAGCTTAGAGGGCGGGAGAGTCGATGAGCAGTTCTTC. The chain recombines TRBV7-7 with TRBJ2-1, with 7 bases identical to TRBD2. The V gene end was trimmed by 1 base and the J gene end by 8 bases; junction bases not matched to a gene: 8. The length of the CDR3 is 15 residues. From germline, CDR1 is SSHAT and CDR2 FNYEAQ (reference sequence).

The sample holds many counts of this clonotype. The rearrangement joins TRBV5-5 to TRBJ2-1; tentatively, D is TRBD2 (6 bases). There are 16 residues in the CDR3. In germline, CDR1 is SGHKS, CDR2 YYEKEE (reference sequence). Trimming left V 4 bases short and J 4 bases short, with 18 bases between. Here the CDR3 DNA reads TGTGCCAGCAGCCCCGAGGCAGACCGGGGGTACAATGAGCAGTTCTTC. It codes for CASSPEADRGYNEQFF.

This clonotype was counted a few times. V and J are TRBV12-3 or TRBV12-4 and TRBJ1-1; D is possibly TRBD1 (6 bases). The CDR3 contains 14 residues. V shed 6 bases and J shed 4 bases, with 15 bases lying between them. The CDR3 DNA follows: TGTGCCAGCAGAATTTGGGGGCTTGGCACTGAAGCTTTCTTT. Protein sequence: CASRIWGLGTEAFF.

This clonotype appeared many times. The gene calls are TRBV7-9 and TRBJ2-1; tentatively, D is TRBD2 (5 bases). The V end lost 0 bases, the J end lost 4 bases, and 7 bases lay between the germline ends. The CDR3 is made up of 14 amino acids. Germline lookup yields CDR1 SEHNR and CDR2 FQNEAQ (reference sequence). CDR3 coding DNA: TGTGCCAGCAGCTTAGCGGGAGCGTACAATGAGCAGTTCTTC. It codes for CASSLAGAYNEQFF.

The V and J genes are TRBV29-1 and TRBJ2-3; D unclear. Germline assignment: CDR1 SQVTM and CDR2 ANQGSEA. The CDR3 runs to 14 residues. V lost 1 base, J lost 2 bases, and 10 bases lay in between. The CDR3 protein is CSVEARRNTDTQYF. In nucleotides, the CDR3 is TGCAGCGTTGAAGCCAGGAGAAACACAGATACGCAGTATTTT.

This chain links TRBV12-3 or TRBV12-4 with TRBJ2-7; D is possibly TRBD1 (6 bases). V was pared by 3 bases and J by 5 bases, with 17 bases between. The CDR3 runs 15 residues. The CDR3 DNA reads as TGTGCCAGCAGTTTTTTAGACCCTACAGGGCACGAGCAGTACTTC. This gives the protein CASSFLDPTGHEQYF.

The chain recombines TRBV5-1 with TRBJ2-3, with D maybe TRBD1 (6 bases). Trimming removed 5 bases from V and 2 bases from J, with 18 bases in between. Germline CDR1 reads SGHRS; CDR2 reads YFSETQ. The CDR3 has 16 amino acids. In nucleotides, the CDR3 is TGCGCCAGCAGTTTATGGGGACAATCTAACACAGATACGCAGTATTTT. Encoded protein: CASSLWGQSNTDTQYF.

At least ten counts were recorded for this clonotype. This chain joins TRBV12-3 or TRBV12-4 and TRBJ2-7; 8 positions agree with TRBD1. The CDR3 sequence is 14 residues long. Trimming removed 2 bases from V and 2 bases from J; junction bases left unmatched: 2. This CDR3 reads CASSLWDRPYEQYF. CDR3 bases: TGTGCCAGCAGTTTATGGGACAGGCCCTACGAGCAGTACTTC.

V usage is TRBV7-6 and J usage is TRBJ2-7; 9 bases align to TRBD1. Germline V gene lookup returns CDR1 SGHVS and CDR2 FNYEAQ. V was pared by 3 bases and J by 2 bases, with 8 bases of the junction left unmatched. This CDR3 spans 16 amino acids. The CDR3 protein is CASSLLPGQGTYEQYF. The CDR3 DNA reads as TGTGCCAGCAGCTTGTTGCCGGGACAGGGCACCTACGAGCAGTACTTC.